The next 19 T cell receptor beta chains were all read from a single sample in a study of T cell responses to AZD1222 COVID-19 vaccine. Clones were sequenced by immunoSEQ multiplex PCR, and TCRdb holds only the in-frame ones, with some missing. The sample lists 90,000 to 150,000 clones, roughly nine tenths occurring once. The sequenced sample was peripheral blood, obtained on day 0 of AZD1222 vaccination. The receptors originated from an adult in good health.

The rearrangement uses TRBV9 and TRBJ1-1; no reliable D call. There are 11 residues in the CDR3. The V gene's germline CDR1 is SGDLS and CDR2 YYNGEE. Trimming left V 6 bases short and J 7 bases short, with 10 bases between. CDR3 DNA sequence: TGTGCCAGCACCGCACGGTGTGAAGCTTTCTTT. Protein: CASTARCEAFF.

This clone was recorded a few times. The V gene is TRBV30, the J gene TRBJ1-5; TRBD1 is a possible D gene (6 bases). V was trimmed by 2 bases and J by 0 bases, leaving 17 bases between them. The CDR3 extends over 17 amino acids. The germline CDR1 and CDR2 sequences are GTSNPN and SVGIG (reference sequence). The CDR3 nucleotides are TGTGCCTGGAGTATCCGGGGGCGGAGGTTTAGCAATCAGCCCCAGCATTTT. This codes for CAWSIRGRRFSNQPQHF.

This chain's CDR3 is CASSFSGSTYGYTF. The DNA of the CDR3 is TGTGCCAGCAGCTTTTCCGGAAGTACCTATGGCTACACCTTC. J is TRBJ1-2 and V is TRBV7-3; no firm D call. There are 14 residues in the CDR3. Trimming took 3 bases from V and 4 from J, leaving 12 bases between them. Germline loops: CDR1 SGHTA, CDR2 FQGTGA.

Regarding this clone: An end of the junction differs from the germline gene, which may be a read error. CDR3 amino acids: CASSPEGRPQSQHF. Here the CDR3 DNA reads TGTGCCAGCAGCCCAGAAGGCAGACCTCAGTCCCAGCATTTT. The rearrangement links TRBV3-1 (or the pseudogene TRBV3-2) to TRBJ1-5; D gene ambiguous. The CDR3 is made up of 14 amino acids. Germline V gene sequence: CDR1 LGHDT, CDR2 YNNKEL (reference sequence).

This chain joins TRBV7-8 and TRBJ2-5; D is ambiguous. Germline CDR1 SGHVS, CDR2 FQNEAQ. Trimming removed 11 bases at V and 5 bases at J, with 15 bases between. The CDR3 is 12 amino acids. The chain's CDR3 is CASSTVRETQYF. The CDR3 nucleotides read TGTGCCTCTTCGACCGTTCGGGAGACCCAGTACTTC.

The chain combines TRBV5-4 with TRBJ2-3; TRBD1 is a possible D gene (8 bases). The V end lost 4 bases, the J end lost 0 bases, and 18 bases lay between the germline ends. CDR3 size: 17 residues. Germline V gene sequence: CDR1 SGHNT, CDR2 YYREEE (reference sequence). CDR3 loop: CASSTPQGGASTDTQYF. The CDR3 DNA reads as TGTGCCAGCAGCACCCCACAGGGGGGGGCTAGCACAGATACGCAGTATTTT.

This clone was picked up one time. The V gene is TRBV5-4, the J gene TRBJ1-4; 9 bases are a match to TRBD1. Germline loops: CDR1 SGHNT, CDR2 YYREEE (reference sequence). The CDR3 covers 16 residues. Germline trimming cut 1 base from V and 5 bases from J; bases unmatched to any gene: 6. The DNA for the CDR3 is TGTGCCAGCAGCTTGAGACAGGGGGGGACAAATGAAAAACTGTTTTTT. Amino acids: CASSLRQGGTNEKLFF.

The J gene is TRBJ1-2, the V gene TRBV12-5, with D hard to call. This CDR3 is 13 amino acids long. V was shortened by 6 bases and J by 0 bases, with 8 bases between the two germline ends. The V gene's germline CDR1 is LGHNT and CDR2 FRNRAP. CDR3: CASGHGANYGYTF. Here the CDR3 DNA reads TGTGCTAGTGGGCACGGAGCTAACTATGGCTACACCTTC.

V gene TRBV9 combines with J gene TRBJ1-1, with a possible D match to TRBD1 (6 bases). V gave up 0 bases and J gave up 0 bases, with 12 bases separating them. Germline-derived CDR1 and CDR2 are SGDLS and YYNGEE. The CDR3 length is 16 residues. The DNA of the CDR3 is TGTGCCAGCAGCGTAGCCCCGACAGGTATGAACACTGAAGCTTTCTTT. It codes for CASSVAPTGMNTEAFF.

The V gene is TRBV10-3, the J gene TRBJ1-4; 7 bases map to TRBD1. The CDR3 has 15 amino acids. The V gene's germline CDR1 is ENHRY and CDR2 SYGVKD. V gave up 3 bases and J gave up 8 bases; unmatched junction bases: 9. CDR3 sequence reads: CAISDSGQQVEKLFF. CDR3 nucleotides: TGTGCCATCAGTGACTCGGGACAGCAGGTCGAAAAACTGTTTTTT.

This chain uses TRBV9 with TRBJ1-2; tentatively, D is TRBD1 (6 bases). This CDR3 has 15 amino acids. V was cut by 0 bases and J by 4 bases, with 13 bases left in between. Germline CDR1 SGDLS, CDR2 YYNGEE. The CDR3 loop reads CASSVETGLFYGYTF. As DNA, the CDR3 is TGTGCCAGCAGCGTAGAGACAGGACTTTTCTATGGCTACACCTTC.

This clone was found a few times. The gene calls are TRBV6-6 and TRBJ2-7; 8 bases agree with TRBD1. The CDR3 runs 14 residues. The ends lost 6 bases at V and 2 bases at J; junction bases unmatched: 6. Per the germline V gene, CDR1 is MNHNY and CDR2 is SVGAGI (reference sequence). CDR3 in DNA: TGTGCCAGCAGAGGTCTGACAGGGGCCTACGAGCAGTACTTC. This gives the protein CASRGLTGAYEQYF.

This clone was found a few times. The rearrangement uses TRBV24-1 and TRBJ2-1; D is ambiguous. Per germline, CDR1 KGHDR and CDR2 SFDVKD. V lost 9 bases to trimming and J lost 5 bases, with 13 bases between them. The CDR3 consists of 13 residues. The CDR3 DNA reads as TGTGCCACCCTCGGGCCAAACGACAATGAGCAGTTCTTC. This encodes CATLGPNDNEQFF.

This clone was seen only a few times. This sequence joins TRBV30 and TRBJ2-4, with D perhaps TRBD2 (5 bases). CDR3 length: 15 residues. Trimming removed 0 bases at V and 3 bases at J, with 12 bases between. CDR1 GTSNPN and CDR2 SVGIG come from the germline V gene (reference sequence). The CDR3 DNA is TGTGCCTGGAGTGTGGGTAGCGTGGGCAAAAACATTCAGTACTTC. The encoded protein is CAWSVGSVGKNIQYF.

Here the CDR3 DNA reads TGTGCCAGCAGCCAGACAGGGGACAATCAGCCCCAGCATTTT. It yields the protein CASSQTGDNQPQHF. This chain joins TRBV3-1 (or the pseudogene TRBV3-2) and TRBJ1-5, with 8 bases lining up with TRBD1. V lost 3 bases, J lost 3 bases, and 1 base stayed unmatched. Germline V gene sequence: CDR1 LGHDT, CDR2 YNNKEL (reference sequence). The CDR3 has 14 amino acids.

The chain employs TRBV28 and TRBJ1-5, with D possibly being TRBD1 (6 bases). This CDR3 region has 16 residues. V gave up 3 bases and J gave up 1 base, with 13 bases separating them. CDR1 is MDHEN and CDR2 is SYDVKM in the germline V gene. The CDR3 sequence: CASSFGGLRSNQPQHF. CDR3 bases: TGTGCCAGCAGTTTTGGGGGGCTCCGGAGCAATCAGCCCCAGCATTTT.

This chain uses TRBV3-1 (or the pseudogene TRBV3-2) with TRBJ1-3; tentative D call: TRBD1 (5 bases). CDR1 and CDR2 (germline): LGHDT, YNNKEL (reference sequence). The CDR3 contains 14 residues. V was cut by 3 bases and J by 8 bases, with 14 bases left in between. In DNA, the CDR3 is TGTGCCAGCAGCCATTCAGGCAGGGCGGACACCATATATTTT. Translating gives CASSHSGRADTIYF.

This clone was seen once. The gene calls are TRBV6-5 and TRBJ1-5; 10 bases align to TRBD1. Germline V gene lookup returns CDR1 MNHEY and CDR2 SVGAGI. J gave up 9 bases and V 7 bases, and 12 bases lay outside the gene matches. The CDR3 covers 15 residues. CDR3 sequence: CASTPGQGPPGPQHF. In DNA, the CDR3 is TGTGCCAGCACCCCGGGACAGGGGCCTCCGGGGCCCCAGCATTTT.

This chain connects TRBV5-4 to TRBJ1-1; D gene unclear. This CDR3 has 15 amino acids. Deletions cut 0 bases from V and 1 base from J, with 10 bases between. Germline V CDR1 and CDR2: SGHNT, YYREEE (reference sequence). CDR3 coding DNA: TGTGCCAGCAGCTTGGCCGGCAGCTCGAACACTGAAGCTTTCTTT. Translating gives CASSLAGSSNTEAFF.